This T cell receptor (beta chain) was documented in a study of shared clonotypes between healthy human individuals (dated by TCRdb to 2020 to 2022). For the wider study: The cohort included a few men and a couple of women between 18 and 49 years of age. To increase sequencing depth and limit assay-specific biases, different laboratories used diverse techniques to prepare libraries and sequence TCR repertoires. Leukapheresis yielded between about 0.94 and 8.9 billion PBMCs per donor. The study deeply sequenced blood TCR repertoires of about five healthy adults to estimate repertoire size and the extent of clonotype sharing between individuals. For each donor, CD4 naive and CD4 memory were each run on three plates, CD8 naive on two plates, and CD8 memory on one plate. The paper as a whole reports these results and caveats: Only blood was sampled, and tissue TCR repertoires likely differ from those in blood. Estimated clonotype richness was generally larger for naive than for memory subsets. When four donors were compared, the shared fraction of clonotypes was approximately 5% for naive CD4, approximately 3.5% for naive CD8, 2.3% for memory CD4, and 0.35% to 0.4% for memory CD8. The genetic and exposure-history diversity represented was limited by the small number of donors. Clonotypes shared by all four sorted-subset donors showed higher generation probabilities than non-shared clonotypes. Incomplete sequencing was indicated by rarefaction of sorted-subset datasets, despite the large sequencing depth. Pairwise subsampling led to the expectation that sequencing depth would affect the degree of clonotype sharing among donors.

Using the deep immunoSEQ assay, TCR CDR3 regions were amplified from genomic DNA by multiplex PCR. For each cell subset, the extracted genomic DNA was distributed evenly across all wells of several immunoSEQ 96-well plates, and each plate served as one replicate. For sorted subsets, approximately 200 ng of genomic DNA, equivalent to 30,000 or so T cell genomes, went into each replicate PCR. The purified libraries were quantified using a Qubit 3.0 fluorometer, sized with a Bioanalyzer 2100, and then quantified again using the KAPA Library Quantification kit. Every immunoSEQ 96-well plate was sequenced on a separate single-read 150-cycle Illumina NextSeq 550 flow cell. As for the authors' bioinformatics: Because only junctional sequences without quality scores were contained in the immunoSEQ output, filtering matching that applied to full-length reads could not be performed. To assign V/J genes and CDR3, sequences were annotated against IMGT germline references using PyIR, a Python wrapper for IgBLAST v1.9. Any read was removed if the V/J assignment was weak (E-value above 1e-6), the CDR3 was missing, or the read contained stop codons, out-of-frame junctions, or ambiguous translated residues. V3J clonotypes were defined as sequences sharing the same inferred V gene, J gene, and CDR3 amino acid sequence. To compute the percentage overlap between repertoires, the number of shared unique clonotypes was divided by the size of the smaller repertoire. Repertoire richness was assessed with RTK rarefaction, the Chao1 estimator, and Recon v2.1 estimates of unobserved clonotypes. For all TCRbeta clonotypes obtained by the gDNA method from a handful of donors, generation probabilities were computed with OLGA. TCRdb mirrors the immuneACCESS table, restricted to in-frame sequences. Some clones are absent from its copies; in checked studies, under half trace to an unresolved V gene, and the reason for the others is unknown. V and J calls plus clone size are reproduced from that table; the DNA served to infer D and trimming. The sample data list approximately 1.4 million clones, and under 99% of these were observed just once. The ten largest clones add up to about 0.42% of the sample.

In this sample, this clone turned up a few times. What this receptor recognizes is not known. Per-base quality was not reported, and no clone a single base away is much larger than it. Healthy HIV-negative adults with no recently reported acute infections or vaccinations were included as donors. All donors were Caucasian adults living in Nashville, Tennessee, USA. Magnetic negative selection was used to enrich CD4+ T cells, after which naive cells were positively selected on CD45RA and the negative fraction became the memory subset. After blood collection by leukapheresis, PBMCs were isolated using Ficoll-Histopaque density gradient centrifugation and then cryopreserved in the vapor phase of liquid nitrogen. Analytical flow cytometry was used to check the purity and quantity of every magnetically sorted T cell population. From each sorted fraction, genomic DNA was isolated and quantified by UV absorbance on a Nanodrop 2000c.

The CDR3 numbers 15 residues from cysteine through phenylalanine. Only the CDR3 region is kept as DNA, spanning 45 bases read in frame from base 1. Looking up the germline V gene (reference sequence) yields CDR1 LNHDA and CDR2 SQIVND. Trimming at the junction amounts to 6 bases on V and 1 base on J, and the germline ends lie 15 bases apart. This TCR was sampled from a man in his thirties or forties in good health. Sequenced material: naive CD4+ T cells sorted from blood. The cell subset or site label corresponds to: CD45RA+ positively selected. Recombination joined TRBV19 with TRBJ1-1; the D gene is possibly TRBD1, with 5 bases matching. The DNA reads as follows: TGTGCCAGTAGCCGTGCCAGGGCCCCGAACACTGAAGCTTTCTTT. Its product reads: CASSRARAPNTEAFF.